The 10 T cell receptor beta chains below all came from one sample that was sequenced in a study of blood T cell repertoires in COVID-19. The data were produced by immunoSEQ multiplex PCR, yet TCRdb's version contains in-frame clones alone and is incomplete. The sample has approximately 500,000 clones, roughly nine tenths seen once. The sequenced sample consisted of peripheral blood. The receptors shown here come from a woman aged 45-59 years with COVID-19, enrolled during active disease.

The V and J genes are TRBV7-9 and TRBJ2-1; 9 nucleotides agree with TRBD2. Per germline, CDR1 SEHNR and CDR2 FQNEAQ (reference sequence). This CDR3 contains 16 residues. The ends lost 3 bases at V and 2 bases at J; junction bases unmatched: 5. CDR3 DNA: TGTGCCAGCAGCTTTATAGCGGGGGTGACCTACAATGAGCAGTTCTTC. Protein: CASSFIAGVTYNEQFF.

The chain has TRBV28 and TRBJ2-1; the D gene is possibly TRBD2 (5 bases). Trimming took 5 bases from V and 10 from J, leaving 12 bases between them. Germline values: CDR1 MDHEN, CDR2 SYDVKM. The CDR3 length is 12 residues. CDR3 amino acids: CASSTSREEQFF. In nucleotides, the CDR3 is TGTGCCAGCAGTACTTCTAGGGAGGAGCAGTTCTTC.

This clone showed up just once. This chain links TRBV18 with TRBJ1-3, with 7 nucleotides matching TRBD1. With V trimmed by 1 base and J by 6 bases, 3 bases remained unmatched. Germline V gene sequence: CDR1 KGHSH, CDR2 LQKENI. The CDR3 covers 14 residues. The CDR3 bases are TGTGCCAGCTCACCACAGGGGGCGAAAAACACCATATATTTT. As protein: CASSPQGAKNTIYF.

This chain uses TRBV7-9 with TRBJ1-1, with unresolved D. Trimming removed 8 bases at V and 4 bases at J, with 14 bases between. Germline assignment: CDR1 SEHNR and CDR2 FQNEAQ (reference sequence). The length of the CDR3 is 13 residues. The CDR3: CASARGAGTEAFF. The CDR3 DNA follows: TGTGCCAGCGCCCGTGGCGCGGGCACTGAAGCTTTCTTT.

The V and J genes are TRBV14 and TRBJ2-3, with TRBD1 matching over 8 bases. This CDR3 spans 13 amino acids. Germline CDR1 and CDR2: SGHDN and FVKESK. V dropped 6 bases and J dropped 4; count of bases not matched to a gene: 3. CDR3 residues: CASRAGGADTQYF. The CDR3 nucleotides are TGTGCCAGCAGGGCAGGGGGCGCAGATACGCAGTATTTT.

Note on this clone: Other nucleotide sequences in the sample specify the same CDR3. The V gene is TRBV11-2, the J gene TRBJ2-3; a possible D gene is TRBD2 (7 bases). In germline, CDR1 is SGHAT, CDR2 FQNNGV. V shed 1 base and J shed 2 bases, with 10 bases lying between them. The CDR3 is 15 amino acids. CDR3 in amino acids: CASSLGGGITDTQYF. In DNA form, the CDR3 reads TGTGCCAGCAGCTTAGGGGGGGGCATCACAGATACGCAGTATTTT.

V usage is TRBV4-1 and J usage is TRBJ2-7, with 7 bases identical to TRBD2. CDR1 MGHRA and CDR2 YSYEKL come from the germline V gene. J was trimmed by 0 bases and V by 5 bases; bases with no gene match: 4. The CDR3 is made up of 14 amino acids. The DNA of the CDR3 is TGCGCCAGCAGCTTTGGGGGGGGCTCCTACGAGCAGTACTTC. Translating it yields CASSFGGGSYEQYF.

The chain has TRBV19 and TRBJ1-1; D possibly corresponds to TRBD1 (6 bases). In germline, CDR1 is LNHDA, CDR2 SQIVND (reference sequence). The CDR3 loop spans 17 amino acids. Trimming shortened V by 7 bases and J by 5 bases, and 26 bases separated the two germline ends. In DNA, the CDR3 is TGTGCCAGTAAGAAGGGGACCTGGGGGGGCGAGGAGACTGAAGCTTTCTTT. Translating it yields CASKKGTWGGEETEAFF.

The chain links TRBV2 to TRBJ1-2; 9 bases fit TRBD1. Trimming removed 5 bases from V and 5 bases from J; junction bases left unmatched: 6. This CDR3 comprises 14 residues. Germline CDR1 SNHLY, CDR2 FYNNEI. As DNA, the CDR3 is TGTGCCAGCAGTCTACAGGGGGCGCGGTATGGCTACACCTTC. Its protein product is CASSLQGARYGYTF.

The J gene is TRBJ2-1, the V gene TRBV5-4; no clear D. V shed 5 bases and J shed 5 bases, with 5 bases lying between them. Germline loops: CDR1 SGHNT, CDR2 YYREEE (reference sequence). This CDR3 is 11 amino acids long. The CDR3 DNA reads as TGTGCCAGCAGTTTAGACAATGAGCAGTTCTTC. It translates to CASSLDNEQFF.